This entry lists 21 T cell receptor beta chains sequenced from one sample in a study of blood T cells in healthy people across ages. Next came a second PCR, run for about 6 to 12 cycles, which used a sample-barcoded 5' primer along with a J-beta primer mix. TCRdb re-called the 5' RACE reads with MiXCR, one entry per CDR3 protein. Of about 1.7 million distinct CDR3 sequences in the sample, under 30% were seen once. Source material: blood. Receptor source: a woman between 25 and 40 years old in good health.

This clonotype was seen only a few times. The V call is TRBV21-1, the J call TRBJ2-1; TRBD1, as called in the table, went unchecked against the DNA. TRBV21-1 is annotated as a pseudogene. CDR3 length: 17 residues. For the CDR3, the DNA is TGTGCCAGCAGCAAACCCGGGCAGGAAGATCACTACAATGAGCAGTTCTTC. Translated, it gives CASSKPGQEDHYNEQFF.

The V call is TRBV7-2, the J call TRBJ2-2; 8 bases fit TRBD2. Unmatched junction bases numbered 5, after V lost 2 bases and J lost 3 bases. The CDR3 is 16 amino acids. Germline loops: CDR1 SGHTA, CDR2 FQGNSA. The CDR3 loop reads CASSLTGGLDTGELFF. The CDR3 nucleotides are TGTGCCAGCAGCTTAACGGGAGGGCTAGACACCGGGGAGCTGTTTTTT.

The chain links TRBV5-6 to TRBJ2-4; D is possibly TRBD1 (5 bases). In germline, CDR1 is SGHDT, CDR2 YYEEEE. The CDR3 contains 16 residues. The ends were cut back, 4 bases at V and 0 bases at J, with 14 bases in the middle. The CDR3 DNA reads as TGTGCCAGCAGCCCCGCCGGACACCTAGCCAAAAACATTCAGTACTTC. Translated: CASSPAGHLAKNIQYF. Complete variable domain (other parts from reference TRBV5-6 and TRBJ2-4): DAGVTQSPTHLIKTRGQQVTLRCSPKSGHDTVSWYQQALGQGPQFIFQYYEEEERQRGNFPDRFSGHQFPNYSSELNVNALLLGDSALYLCASSPAGHLAKNIQYFGAGTRLSVL.

The chain links TRBV5-1 to TRBJ2-5; D possibly corresponds to TRBD2 (5 bases). Trimming stripped 2 bases from V and 0 bases from J, with 14 bases between. The length of the CDR3 is 16 residues. Germline V gene sequence: CDR1 SGHRS, CDR2 YFSETQ. CDR3 residues: CASSFRSGFNQETQYF. CDR3 DNA: TGCGCCAGCAGCTTCCGATCGGGGTTTAACCAAGAGACCCAGTACTTC.

This clonotype was observed at least ten times. The chain has TRBV6-1 and TRBJ2-7; D is possibly TRBD2 (5 bases). CDR1 and CDR2 (germline): MNHNS, SASEGT. Trimming pared 5 bases from V and 3 bases from J, leaving 23 bases between. CDR3 size: 17 residues. In DNA, the CDR3 is TGTGCCAGCAGTCCCGAGTGGAGCGGAGCTTACTACTACGAGCAGTACTTC. This codes for CASSPEWSGAYYYEQYF.

This clonotype was detected many times. J is TRBJ1-2 and V is TRBV10-2; D remains ambiguous. The V end was cut by 7 bases, the J end by 4 bases, with 16 bases between. This CDR3 comprises 14 residues. The germline V gene encodes CDR1 WSHSY and CDR2 SAAADI. The CDR3 DNA follows: TGCGCCAGCACTCGGGCACTCGAGGGCTATGGCTACACCTTC. This sequence encodes CASTRALEGYGYTF.

As DNA, the CDR3 is TGTGCCAGCAGCACCCAGGGGGTCACTGAAGCTTTCTTT. Encoded protein: CASSTQGVTEAFF. The chain links TRBV7-2 to TRBJ1-1; 7 nucleotides line up with TRBD1. The V gene end was trimmed by 5 bases and the J gene end by 4 bases; junction bases not matched to a gene: 4. The germline V gene encodes CDR1 SGHTA and CDR2 FQGNSA. The CDR3 runs 13 residues.

This clonotype was seen only a few times. The J gene is TRBJ2-1, the V gene TRBV7-2, with D possibly matching TRBD2 (5 bases). V lost 7 bases and J lost 3, with 16 bases in between. The CDR3 length is 15 residues. Germline V gene data show CDR1 as SGHTA and CDR2 as FQGNSA. CDR3 sequence (DNA): TGTGCCAGCACCAAACTCGGGGATCTCTACAATGAGCAGTTCTTC. This codes for CASTKLGDLYNEQFF.

CDR3 sequence reads: CASSQYKYGYTF. CDR3 DNA: TGTGCCAGCAGCCAATACAAGTATGGCTACACCTTC. The rearrangement links TRBV3-1 to TRBJ1-2; D ambiguous. Germline V gene data show CDR1 as LGHDT and CDR2 as YNNKEL (reference sequence). This CDR3 comprises 12 residues. Trimming took off 2 bases at V and 5 bases at J, with 6 bases between the two ends.

Points on this clonotype: A read error is possible here, since a much larger clone lies one base away. This chain's CDR3 is CASSPLGQTYEQYF. The CDR3 nucleotides read TGTGCCAGCTCACCACTAGGGCAAACCTACGAGCAGTACTTC. The chain employs TRBV18 and TRBJ2-7, with D unclear. The CDR3 has 14 residues. Per the germline V gene, CDR1 is KGHSH and CDR2 is LQKENI. Trimming stripped 1 base from V and 2 bases from J, with 9 bases between. Using reference TRBV18 and TRBJ2-7 for the parts outside the CDR3, the full variable domain is NAGVMQNPRHLVRRRGQEARLRCSPMKGHSHVYWYRQLPEEGLKFMVYLQKENIIDESGMPKERFSAEFPKEGPSILRIQQVVRGDSAAYFCASSPLGQTYEQYFGPGTRLTVT.

This chain links TRBV14 with TRBJ1-1; D remains ambiguous. The CDR3 loop spans 14 amino acids. CDR1 and CDR2 (germline): SGHDN, FVKESK. V lost 3 bases, J lost 4 bases, and 12 bases lay in between. The chain's CDR3 is CASSQALVRTEAFF. For the CDR3, the DNA is TGTGCCAGCAGCCAGGCCCTAGTGCGCACTGAAGCTTTCTTT. Supplemented by reference TRBV14 and TRBJ1-1, the full variable domain reads EAGVTQFPSHSVIEKGQTVTLRCDPISGHDNLYWYRRVMGKEIKFLLHFVKESKQDESGMPNNRFLAERTGGTYSTLKVQPAELEDSGVYFCASSQALVRTEAFFGQGTRLTVV.

The chain carries TRBV9 and TRBJ1-5; 8 bases map to TRBD1. Germline V gene data show CDR1 as SGDLS and CDR2 as YYNGEE. J was trimmed by 2 bases and V by 3 bases; bases with no gene match: 10. The CDR3 spans 17 residues. This CDR3 is CASSASLDRVRNQPQHF. The CDR3, as DNA: TGTGCCAGCAGCGCCTCCCTGGACAGGGTTCGCAATCAGCCCCAGCATTTT.

This clonotype was observed many times. The chain employs TRBV7-2 and TRBJ1-2; 9 positions match TRBD1. With 2 bases clipped from V and 8 bases from J, the junction kept 6 bases outside the gene matches. CDR1 and CDR2 from the germline V gene are SGHTA and FQGNSA. The CDR3 totals 14 residues. The CDR3 DNA reads TGTGCCAGCAGCTTATACAGGGGGCTGCGGGGCTACACCTTC. It is translated as CASSLYRGLRGYTF.

There are many counts of this clonotype. V usage is TRBV5-5 and J usage is TRBJ2-4; D gene uncertain. CDR3 length: 15 residues. Germline V lookup: CDR1 SGHKS, CDR2 YYEKEE (reference sequence). V was clipped by 1 base and J by 0 bases, with 8 bases between them. This CDR3 reads CASSLWWGAKNIQYF. The CDR3 DNA is TGTGCCAGCAGCTTGTGGTGGGGAGCCAAAAACATTCAGTACTTC.

The V call is TRBV2, the J call TRBJ1-4, with a tentative D call TRBD1 (5 bases). The CDR3 consists of 14 residues. Germline CDR1 reads SNHLY; CDR2 reads FYNNEI. Trimming took off 8 bases at V and 8 bases at J, with 18 bases between the two ends. For the CDR3, the DNA is TGTGCCAGCCTCAGGGCGACGTTTGGCGAAAAACTGTTTTTT. Translation: CASLRATFGEKLFF.

In its sample, this clonotype was seen a few times. This chain connects TRBV20-1 to TRBJ2-4; D is possibly TRBD1 (7 bases). CDR3 length: 14 residues. The germline gives CDR1 DFQATT, CDR2 SNEGSKA (reference sequence). Deletions cut 3 bases from V and 7 bases from J, with 16 bases between. As DNA, the CDR3 is TGCAGTGCTAGTCGGCAGGGGGGACGGAACATTCAGTACTTC. This translates into CSASRQGGRNIQYF.

This clonotype was seen more than once but under ten times. The chain uses TRBV27 and TRBJ2-5; D may be TRBD2 (5 bases). The CDR3 contains 14 residues. Germline V lookup: CDR1 MNHEY, CDR2 SMNVEV (reference sequence). Trimming stripped 6 bases from V and 3 bases from J, with 14 bases between. The CDR3 spells CASRTLDGKETQYF. DNA for the CDR3: TGTGCCAGCAGAACATTGGACGGGAAAGAGACCCAGTACTTC.

The chain has TRBV25-1 and TRBJ1-2; TRBD1 agrees at 7 bases. Trimming at V came to 1 base and at J to 8 bases, leaving 13 bases not matched to a gene. This CDR3 contains 16 residues. Germline V gene data show CDR1 as MGHDK and CDR2 as SYGVNS. The CDR3 loop is CASSELNAGQGEGYTF. CDR3 sequence (DNA): TGTGCCAGCAGTGAATTGAATGCGGGGCAGGGGGAAGGCTACACCTTC.

The V call is TRBV24-1, the J call TRBJ2-3; D perhaps matches TRBD1 (6 bases). This CDR3 region has 15 residues. Germline V gene lookup returns CDR1 KGHDR and CDR2 SFDVKD. V was trimmed by 3 bases and J by 7 bases, leaving 16 bases between them. CDR3 nucleotides: TGTGCCACCAGTGATCGATCAGGGGACCTACATACGCAGTATTTT. Amino acid sequence: CATSDRSGDLHTQYF.

The V gene is TRBV20-1, the J gene TRBJ2-7, with 7 bases aligning to TRBD2. The end of the DNA is better explained by TRBJ2-5, so the J call may be wrong. Per germline, CDR1 DFQATT and CDR2 SNEGSKA (reference sequence). The CDR3 length is 17 residues. DNA of the CDR3: TGCAGTGCTAGAGATACGGGGGGACCTTTCCCCACTGGGACCCAGTACTTC. Amino acid sequence: CSARDTGGPFPTGTQYF.

With regard to this clonotype: Just one base apart from a much larger clone, this may be a read error. This chain's CDR3 is CATSDTALQGVPYSRPKGEQYF. CDR3 sequence (DNA): TGTGCCACCAGTGATACCGCCCTACAGGGGGTACCTTATAGCCGCCCGAAAGGGGAGCAGTACTTC. The chain has TRBV24-1 and TRBJ2-5, with 8 bases aligning to TRBD1. The CDR3 covers 22 residues. Trimming took 3 bases from V and 11 from J; bases not matched to a gene: 34. Germline lookup yields CDR1 KGHDR and CDR2 SFDVKD.